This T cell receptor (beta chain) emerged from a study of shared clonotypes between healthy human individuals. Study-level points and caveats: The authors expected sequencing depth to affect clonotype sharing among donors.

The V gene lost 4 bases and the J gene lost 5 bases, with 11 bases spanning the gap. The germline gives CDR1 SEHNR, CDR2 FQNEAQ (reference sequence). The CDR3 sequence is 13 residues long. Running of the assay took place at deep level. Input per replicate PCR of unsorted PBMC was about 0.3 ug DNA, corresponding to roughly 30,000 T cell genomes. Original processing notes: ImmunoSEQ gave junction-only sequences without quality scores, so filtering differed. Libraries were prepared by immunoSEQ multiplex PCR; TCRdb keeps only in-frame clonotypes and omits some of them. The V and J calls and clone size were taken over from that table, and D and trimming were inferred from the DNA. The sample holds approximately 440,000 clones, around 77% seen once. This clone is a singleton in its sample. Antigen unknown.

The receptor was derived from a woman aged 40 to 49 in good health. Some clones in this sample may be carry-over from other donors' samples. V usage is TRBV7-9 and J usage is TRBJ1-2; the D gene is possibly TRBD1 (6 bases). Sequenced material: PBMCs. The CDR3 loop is CASSSDSDYGYTF. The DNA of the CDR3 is TGTGCCAGCAGCTCGGACAGCGATTATGGCTACACCTTC.